A selection of T cell receptor beta chains follows, all from one sample in a study of blood T cell repertoires in COVID-19. Measured with immunoSEQ multiplex PCR; TCRdb has only the in-frame clones, and not every one. The repertoire holds roughly 120,000 clones, with 88% as singletons. Sequencing was performed on peripheral blood. The receptors derive from a woman aged 70-85 years who had recovered from COVID-19. The CDR3 runs from the conserved cysteine through the conserved F or W. The D gene is left open where the match is weak. The size field is filled for only some rows; it gives once, few, many or a size class.

d_gene	v_gene	abundance	j_gene	CDR3aa	CDR3nt
NA	TRBV2	NA	TRBJ2-3	CARDHGDSSTDTQYF	TGTGCCAGGGATCACGGAGATTCTAGCACAGATACGCAGTATTTT
NA	TRBV19	NA	TRBJ1-4	CASSIKIKGEGEKLFF	TGTGCCAGTAGTATCAAGATTAAGGGGGAGGGTGAAAAACTGTTTTTT
TRBD1	TRBV9	once	TRBJ2-1	CASSPGTGLHEQFF	TGTGCCAGCAGCCCCGGGACAGGGTTGCATGAGCAGTTCTTC
TRBD1	TRBV5-4	NA	TRBJ2-3	CASSVGQGMGDTQYF	TGTGCCAGCAGCGTGGGACAGGGGATGGGAGATACGCAGTATTTT
TRBD1	TRBV28	NA	TRBJ1-2	CASSSPGQMGGYTF	TGTGCCAGCAGTTCCCCGGGACAGATGGGTGGCTACACCTTC
NA	TRBV11-2	NA	TRBJ2-7	CASSPTSYEQYF	TGTGCCAGCAGCCCCACTAGCTACGAGCAGTACTTC
TRBD2	TRBV19	NA	TRBJ2-1	CASTEAGLYNEQFF	TGTGCCAGTACGGAAGCGGGGCTCTACAATGAGCAGTTCTTC
NA	TRBV5-4	NA	TRBJ2-7	CASSSQGGESYEQYF	TGTGCCAGCAGCTCACAGGGAGGGGAGTCCTACGAGCAGTACTTC
TRBD2	TRBV11-3	NA	TRBJ2-3	CASSSGLAGSTTDTQYF	TGTGCCAGCAGCTCTGGACTAGCGGGTTCCACCACAGATACGCAGTATTTT
TRBD2	TRBV5-8	NA	TRBJ2-3	CASRPLAGGADTQYF	TGTGCCAGCAGACCACTAGCGGGGGGAGCAGATACGCAGTATTTT
NA	TRBV7-2	NA	TRBJ2-1	CASSLQQGGWSEQFF	TGTGCCAGCAGCTTACAGCAGGGGGGATGGAGTGAGCAGTTCTTC
NA	TRBV6-5	NA	TRBJ1-2	CASSYGGVPYGYTF	TGTGCCAGCAGTTACGGGGGGGTCCCCTATGGCTACACCTTC
NA	TRBV19	NA	TRBJ2-4	CASSIGGVNNIQYF	TGTGCCAGTAGTATAGGGGGGGTAAACAACATTCAGTACTTC
NA	TRBV4-1	NA	TRBJ2-7	CASSLRGGSSEQYF	TGCGCCAGCAGTCTGAGGGGGGGGTCCTCCGAGCAGTACTTC
NA	TRBV25-1	NA	TRBJ1-1	CASSEQGWATEAFF	TGTGCCAGCAGTGAACAGGGTTGGGCCACTGAAGCTTTCTTT
NA	TRBV18	NA	TRBJ1-5	CASSPRGKEGQHF	TGTGCCAGCTCACCACGGGGTAAAGAGGGCCAGCATTTT
NA	TRBV30	once	TRBJ1-1	CAWSQGEAFF	TGTGCCTGGAGCCAGGGGGAAGCTTTCTTT
NA	TRBV5-4	NA	TRBJ2-1	CASSSNGGNEQFF	TGTGCCAGCAGCTCGAATGGCGGTAATGAGCAGTTCTTC
NA	TRBV4-1	NA	TRBJ2-5	CASSLRSGSFQETQYF	TGCGCCAGCAGCCTTCGGTCCGGGTCATTTCAAGAGACCCAGTACTTC
NA	TRBV6-1	NA	TRBJ2-1	CASSERAGWSEQFF	TGTGCCAGCAGTGAACGTGCAGGGTGGAGTGAGCAGTTCTTC
NA	TRBV5-4	NA	TRBJ2-1	CASSSQGGEQFF	TGTGCCAGCAGCTCCCAGGGAGGTGAGCAGTTCTTC
NA	TRBV2	NA	TRBJ1-2	CASSGQASGYTF	TGTGCCAGCAGTGGACAGGCGTCCGGCTACACCTTC
TRBD1	TRBV19	NA	TRBJ2-7	CASSTRTGVLEQYF	TGTGCCAGTAGTACCAGGACAGGGGTCTTAGAGCAGTACTTC
NA	TRBV12-3/TRBV12-4	NA	TRBJ1-5	CASSFLRGQPQHF	TGTGCCAGCAGTTTCCTGCGGGGGCAGCCCCAGCATTTT
NA	TRBV21-1	NA	TRBJ2-3	CASSKDPDLAGGPTSTDTQYF	TGTGCCAGCAGCAAAGACCCTGATCTAGCGGGGGGGCCCACTAGCACAGATACGCAGTATTTT
NA	TRBV7-9	NA	TRBJ1-2	CASSLRGLPKSAKGGYTF	TGTGCCAGCAGCCTCCGGGGACTTCCGAAGAGCGCAAAGGGAGGCTACACCTTC
NA	TRBV9	many	TRBJ2-1	CASSVAVGVIHEQFF	TGTGCCAGCAGCGTAGCCGTAGGGGTGATCCATGAGCAGTTCTTC
TRBD1	TRBV6-5	NA	TRBJ2-1	CASSYSTRTGNEQFF	TGTGCCAGCAGTTACTCTACCCGGACAGGGAATGAGCAGTTCTTC
TRBD2	TRBV27	NA	TRBJ2-3	CASSPLLAGGADTQYF	TGTGCCAGCAGTCCCCTACTAGCGGGGGGAGCGGATACGCAGTATTTT
NA	TRBV7-3	NA	TRBJ1-3	CASSSGPPQGNTIYF	TGTGCCAGCAGCTCAGGGCCCCCACAAGGAAACACCATATATTTT
NA	TRBV21-1	NA	TRBJ2-5	CASSKVPQAETQYF	TGTGCCAGCAGCAAAGTTCCCCAGGCGGAGACCCAGTACTTC
NA	TRBV4-1	NA	TRBJ2-3	CASSQVTDRNTQYF	TGCGCCAGCAGCCAAGTGACTGATCGAAATACGCAGTATTTT
TRBD2	TRBV5-8	NA	TRBJ2-7	CASSSWTSGYEQYF	TGTGCCAGCAGCTCGTGGACTAGCGGCTACGAGCAGTACTTC
TRBD2	TRBV27	NA	TRBJ2-2	CASSLKTGGWNTGELFF	TGTGCCAGCAGTTTGAAGACGGGAGGGTGGAACACCGGGGAGCTGTTTTTT
NA	TRBV5-6	few	TRBJ2-7	CASSLSPSYEQYF	TGTGCCAGCAGCTTGTCCCCTTCGTACGAGCAGTACTTC
TRBD2	TRBV6-2/TRBV6-3	NA	TRBJ2-2	CASSSRTSGRMNTGELFF	TGTGCCAGCAGTTCCAGGACTAGCGGGAGGATGAACACCGGGGAGCTGTTTTTT
NA	TRBV15	NA	TRBJ1-3	CATSRARGAEGNTIYF	TGTGCCACCAGCAGAGCTCGGGGGGCGGAAGGAAACACCATATATTTT
NA	TRBV27	NA	TRBJ1-1	CASSSPGFNTEAFF	TGTGCCAGCAGTTCGCCAGGGTTTAACACTGAAGCTTTCTTT
TRBD1	TRBV30	NA	TRBJ1-1	CAWTPGQGVAEAFF	TGTGCCTGGACCCCGGGACAGGGAGTGGCTGAAGCTTTCTTT
TRBD1	TRBV7-2	NA	TRBJ1-1	CASSARTGGAFF	TGTGCCAGCAGCGCTAGGACAGGGGGAGCTTTCTTT
TRBD2	TRBV9	NA	TRBJ2-3	CASSPSSGGSDTQYF	TGTGCCAGCAGCCCCTCTAGCGGGGGATCAGATACGCAGTATTTT
NA	TRBV30	NA	TRBJ2-2	CAWSQGNTGELFF	TGTGCCTGGAGCCAGGGGAACACCGGGGAGCTGTTTTTT
NA	TRBV7-9	NA	TRBJ1-2	CASSLEAIPYGYTF	TGTGCCAGCAGCTTAGAAGCAATTCCTTATGGCTACACCTTC
TRBD1	TRBV19	NA	TRBJ2-1	CASSIRGSGNEQFF	TGTGCCAGTAGTATCAGGGGGTCAGGCAATGAGCAGTTCTTC
NA	TRBV27	NA	TRBJ2-1	CASSLDSLNEQFF	TGTGCCAGCAGCCTTGACTCCCTCAATGAGCAGTTCTTC
NA	TRBV30	NA	TRBJ2-7	CAWSVGGTSYEQYF	TGTGCCTGGAGTGTAGGAGGGACCAGCTACGAGCAGTACTTC
NA	TRBV28	NA	TRBJ2-3	CASSDTLAADTQYF	TGTGCCAGCAGTGACACCCTTGCCGCAGATACGCAGTATTTT
TRBD2	TRBV30	NA	TRBJ2-7	CAWSVGLAGSYEQYF	TGTGCCTGGAGTGTAGGTCTAGCGGGATCCTACGAGCAGTACTTC
NA	TRBV30	NA	TRBJ1-3	CAWAPGRGGNTIYF	TGTGCCTGGGCACCGGGCAGGGGTGGAAACACCATATATTTT
NA	TRBV11-3	NA	TRBJ2-3	CASSPGLTPATDTQYF	TGTGCCAGCAGCCCGGGACTCACCCCCGCCACAGATACGCAGTATTTT
NA	TRBV2	few	TRBJ1-5	CASRERADLLPPQHF	TGTGCCAGCCGAGAGCGGGCAGACCTTCTCCCGCCCCAGCATTTT
TRBD1	TRBV5-5	NA	TRBJ2-1	CASSLGAGGRGEQFF	TGTGCCAGCAGCTTGGGTGCAGGGGGCAGGGGTGAGCAGTTCTTC